This TCR beta chain was captured by sequencing in a study of human T cells and chemical hapten exposure. Study conclusions and caveats: The number of TCRs over 1 in 1000 frequency stayed unchanged after DPC.

The library labeled individual cDNA molecules by adding unique molecular identifiers to them. TCRdb re-called the RACE reads through MiXCR, storing one row per CDR3 protein. This sample carries approximately 160,000 distinct CDR3 sequences, 28% of them seen once, and the ten largest clones take under 2.5%. Indicated time point: patch test 3, about 24 weeks after DPC sensitization. The treatment here: therapeutic diphenylcyclopropenone sensitization with weekly scalp DPC. The study extracted total RNA from unfractionated whole blood. In this sample, this clonotype turned up a few times. Its antigen remains unidentified. There are 17 residues in the CDR3. Trimming removed 4 bases from V and 4 bases from J; junction bases left unmatched: 10.

The sequence was collected from a woman younger than 35 with alopecia areata. Some clones in this sample may be carry-over from other donors' samples. The chain is built from TRBV12-3 or TRBV12-4 and TRBJ2-1; the match to TRBD1 covers 10 bases. Here the sequenced sample was whole blood, taken in connection with sensitization to the hapten diphenylcyclopropenone (DPC). The CDR3 DNA follows: TGTGCCAGCAGTTCATACCGGGACAGGGGCCAATACAATGAGCAGTTCTTC. Protein sequence: CASSSYRDRGQYNEQFF.